The next 30 T cell receptor beta chains were all read from a single sample in a study of identical twins. TCRdb independently ran MiXCR on the 5' RACE reads; one entry per CDR3 protein. The table includes just over 450,000 distinct CDR3 sequences, approximately 15% detected once. This sample also appeared in a second study, on yellow fever vaccine responses in identical twins.

Sequenced sample: CD4+ T cells sorted from blood. These receptor sequences come from a woman between 18 and 30 years old in good health.

The CDR3 DNA is TGCGCCAGCAGCTACCAGTTGCAAGAGACCCAGTACTTC. Translating it yields CASSYQLQETQYF. The V call is TRBV5-1, the J call TRBJ2-5, with D hard to call. This CDR3 has 13 residues. V dropped 3 bases and J dropped 2 bases, with 8 bases sitting between them. CDR1 is SGHRS and CDR2 is YFSETQ in the germline V gene.

The V call is TRBV29-1, the J call TRBJ2-3; weak D call: TRBD1 (6 bases). CDR3 size: 15 residues. V was clipped by 5 bases and J by 0 bases, with 15 bases between them. Germline V lookup: CDR1 SQVTM, CDR2 ANQGSEA. CDR3 sequence reads: CSVRGGPSSTDTQYF. The CDR3 bases are TGCAGCGTTCGAGGGGGTCCGAGTAGCACAGATACGCAGTATTTT.

This clonotype has more than one count but fewer than ten. The V and J genes are TRBV20-1 and TRBJ2-4; the D gene is possibly TRBD1 (6 bases). Germline CDR1 DFQATT, CDR2 SNEGSKA (reference sequence). The CDR3 is 15 residues long. V lost 5 bases, J lost 3 bases, and 17 bases lay in between. The DNA of the CDR3 is TGCAGTGCTCAAGACAGGAGAGAGCGCAAAAACATTCAGTACTTC. Its protein product is CSAQDRRERKNIQYF.

This clonotype was observed a handful of times. The J gene is TRBJ2-1, the V gene TRBV19, with D possibly being TRBD1 (6 bases). In germline, CDR1 is LNHDA, CDR2 SQIVND (reference sequence). This CDR3 spans 14 amino acids. V was cut by 8 bases and J by 0 bases, with 11 bases left in between. Here the CDR3 reads CASGGLISYNEQFF. CDR3 in DNA: TGTGCCAGTGGGGGCTTAATCTCCTACAATGAGCAGTTCTTC.

This clonotype has more than one count but fewer than ten. The CDR3 region is CSANRDRGEETQYF. The CDR3 DNA follows: TGCAGTGCGAACCGAGACAGGGGGGAAGAGACCCAGTACTTC. The J gene is TRBJ2-5, the V gene TRBV20-1, with 9 bases fitting TRBD1. CDR1 DFQATT and CDR2 SNEGSKA come from the germline V gene (reference sequence). V was clipped by 6 bases and J by 3 bases; unmatched bases: 8. This CDR3 is built from 14 residues.

This clonotype was counted between two and nine times. V usage is TRBV5-5 and J usage is TRBJ2-1, with D perhaps matching TRBD2 (6 bases). The CDR3 spans 17 residues. Germline V gene lookup returns CDR1 SGHKS and CDR2 YYEKEE (reference sequence). Trimming shortened V by 1 base and J by 2 bases, and 16 bases separated the two germline ends. The CDR3 DNA is TGTGCCAGCAGCTTGAACCCGCTAGCGACTCCCTACAATGAGCAGTTCTTC. Translated, it gives CASSLNPLATPYNEQFF.

The table lists this clonotype with a few counts. The J gene is TRBJ1-1, the V gene TRBV12-3 or TRBV12-4; TRBD1 is a possible D gene (5 bases). This CDR3 spans 13 amino acids. V was cut by 3 bases and J by 6 bases, with 11 bases left in between. CDR3: CASSLGRVPEAFF. The CDR3 bases are TGTGCCAGCAGTTTGGGCAGGGTTCCTGAAGCTTTCTTT.

The chain recombines TRBV7-2 with TRBJ2-1, with TRBD2 matching 10 bases. CDR1 is SGHTA and CDR2 is FQGNSA in the germline V gene. The CDR3 totals 13 residues. V shed 5 bases, J shed 14 bases, and the junction held 9 bases outside the gene matches. This chain's CDR3 is CASSPSLAGKEFF. The DNA of the CDR3 is TGTGCCAGCAGCCCCTCACTAGCGGGAAAGGAGTTCTTC.

This clonotype was detected ten times or more. The rearrangement links TRBV24-1 to TRBJ1-2; D gene unclear. Germline CDR1 and CDR2: KGHDR and SFDVKD. Trimming removed 7 bases from V and 0 bases from J, with 8 bases in between. The CDR3 has 13 amino acids. In nucleotides, the CDR3 is TGTGCCACCAGGGACGAAACTAACTATGGCTACACCTTC. This gives the protein CATRDETNYGYTF.

This clonotype was seen only a few times. The CDR3 sequence: CSLTRGIRTDTQYF. In nucleotides, the CDR3 is TGCAGTCTCACGCGGGGGATTAGGACAGATACGCAGTATTTT. The chain couples TRBV20-1 to TRBJ2-3; 7 nucleotides agree with TRBD2. This CDR3 region has 14 residues. V lost 8 bases to trimming and J lost 3 bases; unmatched junction nucleotides: 11. Germline V gene data show CDR1 as DFQATT and CDR2 as SNEGSKA (reference sequence).

The V call is TRBV11-2, the J call TRBJ2-7; D is unresolved. The CDR3 spans 14 residues. CDR1 and CDR2 (germline): SGHAT, FQNNGV. V dropped 0 bases and J dropped 2 bases, with 8 bases sitting between them. The CDR3 protein is CASSLEKGPYEQYF. The CDR3 DNA follows: TGTGCCAGCAGCTTAGAAAAGGGCCCCTACGAGCAGTACTTC. Filled out from reference TRBV11-2 and TRBJ2-7, the complete variable domain reads EAGVAQSPRYKIIEKRQSVAFWCNPISGHATLYWYQQILGQGPKLLIQFQNNGVVDDSQLPKDRFSAERLKGVDSTLKIQPAKLEDSAVYLCASSLEKGPYEQYFGPGTRLTVT.

This clonotype came up a few times. This sequence joins TRBV7-9 and TRBJ1-5; maybe TRBD1 (5 bases). V was clipped by 11 bases and J by 10 bases, with 15 bases between them. CDR3 length: 11 amino acids. Germline lookup yields CDR1 SEHNR and CDR2 FQNEAQ (reference sequence). The CDR3 loop is CAGYSGLPQHF. CDR3 sequence (DNA): TGTGCCGGATATTCGGGGCTTCCCCAGCATTTT. Using reference TRBV7-9 and TRBJ1-5 for the parts outside the CDR3, the full variable domain is DTGVSQNPRHKITKRGQNVTFRCDPISEHNRLYWYRQTLGQGPEFLTYFQNEAQLEKSRLLSDRFSAERPKGSFSTLEIQRTEQGDSAMYLCAGYSGLPQHFGDGTRLSIL.

CDR3 nucleotide sequence: TGCGCCAGCAGTGAGTCGGGATTAGTCCCGGAGACCCAGTACTTC. Translated: CASSESGLVPETQYF. The chain recombines TRBV10-1 with TRBJ2-5; no clear D gene. V lost 0 bases and J 5 bases, leaving 13 bases between the germline ends. CDR3 length equals 15 residues. Per the germline V gene, CDR1 is WNHNN and CDR2 is SYGVQD (reference sequence).

This clonotype was observed a handful of times. The V and J genes are TRBV28 and TRBJ2-7, with a weak D call TRBD1 (5 bases). V shed 6 bases and J shed 5 bases, with 14 bases lying between them. The CDR3 has 13 amino acids. CDR1 and CDR2 (germline): MDHEN, SYDVKM. CDR3 sequence: CASREKGLHEQYF. CDR3 in DNA: TGTGCCAGCAGGGAAAAGGGGTTACACGAGCAGTACTTC.

The sample holds a few counts of this clonotype. The V gene is TRBV12-3 or TRBV12-4, the J gene TRBJ2-1; 9 nucleotides agree with TRBD2. With 4 bases clipped from V and 1 base from J, the junction kept 5 bases outside the gene matches. This CDR3 has 16 amino acids. As DNA, the CDR3 is TGTGCCAGCAGTTCGTCACTAGCGGGTTCCTACAATGAGCAGTTCTTC. This gives the protein CASSSSLAGSYNEQFF.

The V and J genes are TRBV18 and TRBJ2-1; D unresolved. Trimming shortened V by 6 bases and J by 2 bases, and 5 bases separated the two germline ends. This CDR3 region has 12 residues. Germline assignment: CDR1 KGHSH and CDR2 LQKENI. The CDR3 DNA reads TGTGCCAGCTCCCGCGCCTACAATGAGCAGTTCTTC. It translates to CASSRAYNEQFF.

This clonotype was counted a few times. The chain employs TRBV24-1 and TRBJ2-1; perhaps D is TRBD1 or TRBD2 (5 bases each). Trimming took off 1 base at V and 4 bases at J, with 10 bases between the two ends. The CDR3 is made up of 15 amino acids. Germline V gene sequence: CDR1 KGHDR, CDR2 SFDVKD. CDR3 DNA: TGTGCCACCAGTGATTTCCGGGGCCCATACAATGAGCAGTTCTTC. It encodes CATSDFRGPYNEQFF.

This clonotype was picked up a small number of times. V and J are TRBV4-1 and TRBJ2-2; 7 nucleotides align to TRBD2. This CDR3 is 17 amino acids long. Germline CDR1 is MGHRA and CDR2 is YSYEKL. V lost 1 base and J lost 2; bases outside the gene matches: 7. CDR3 DNA sequence: TGCGCCAGCAGCCAAGCTTCCGGGACTAAAAACACCGGGGAGCTGTTTTTT. It encodes CASSQASGTKNTGELFF.

This clonotype was picked up a small number of times. This chain links TRBV12-3 or TRBV12-4 with TRBJ2-7; D is unresolved. Trimming took 5 bases from V and 6 from J, leaving 8 bases between them. This CDR3 is 11 amino acids long. DNA for the CDR3: TGTGCCAGCAGTATCTCATCCGAGCAGTACTTC. Translating gives CASSISSEQYF.

This clonotype was counted at least ten times. The rearrangement uses TRBV10-3 and TRBJ2-5; 9 nucleotides align to TRBD1. Germline loops: CDR1 ENHRY, CDR2 SYGVKD. The CDR3 runs to 13 residues. The junction had 4 bases not matched to a gene; V was cut back by 6 bases and J by 5 bases. The CDR3 nucleotides are TGTGCCATCAGGGACAGGGGTGGGGAGACCCAGTACTTC. This encodes CAIRDRGGETQYF.

CDR3 sequence reads: CSARGTVSYEQYF. The CDR3 coding sequence is TGCAGTGCTAGGGGGACAGTCTCCTACGAGCAGTACTTC. The V gene is TRBV20-1, the J gene TRBJ2-7, with 7 bases that match TRBD1. V lost 3 bases, J lost 0 bases, and 2 bases stayed unmatched. Germline loops: CDR1 DFQATT, CDR2 SNEGSKA (reference sequence). The CDR3 sequence is 13 residues long.

This clonotype has a handful of counts. The chain carries TRBV2 and TRBJ2-7, with 8 nucleotides matching TRBD2. Trimming removed 6 bases from V and 2 bases from J; junction bases left unmatched: 15. CDR1 is SNHLY and CDR2 is FYNNEI in the germline V gene. The CDR3 loop spans 17 amino acids. CDR3 loop: CASRVGSSAGGPYEQYF. The CDR3 nucleotides are TGTGCCAGCAGAGTTGGGTCATCGGCGGGGGGTCCCTACGAGCAGTACTTC.

This clonotype was recorded a few times. The chain couples TRBV10-2 to TRBJ2-1; 9 bases map to TRBD1. From germline, CDR1 is WSHSY and CDR2 SAAADI. The CDR3 extends over 15 amino acids. V shed 8 bases and J 6 bases; nucleotides not matched to a gene: 11. The DNA of the CDR3 is TGCGCCAGCCTGAACAGGGGGCGAATTAGCAATGAGCAGTTCTTC. It translates to CASLNRGRISNEQFF.

The J gene is TRBJ2-6, the V gene TRBV7-9; maybe TRBD1 (6 bases). The CDR3 extends over 17 amino acids. V lost 0 bases to trimming and J lost 2 bases, with 11 bases between them. Germline V gene sequence: CDR1 SEHNR, CDR2 FQNEAQ (reference sequence). The CDR3 protein is CASSLADRIAGANVLTF. DNA for the CDR3: TGTGCCAGCAGCTTAGCGGACAGAATTGCTGGGGCCAACGTCCTGACTTTC.

This clonotype was observed a few times. The chain recombines TRBV20-1 with TRBJ2-3; D ambiguous. This CDR3 has 15 amino acids. V was trimmed by 1 base and J by 2 bases, leaving 13 bases between them. The germline CDR1 and CDR2 sequences are DFQATT and SNEGSKA (reference sequence). CDR3: CSARVGRSFTDTQYF. CDR3 bases: TGCAGTGCTAGAGTAGGCAGGAGTTTCACAGATACGCAGTATTTT.

This clonotype has only a few counts. The chain employs TRBV5-1 and TRBJ1-6; D is undetermined. This CDR3 comprises 14 residues. Germline V gene data show CDR1 as SGHRS and CDR2 as YFSETQ. V lost 0 bases, J lost 6 bases, and 7 bases lay in between. The CDR3 DNA is TGCGCCAGCAGCTTGGCAACCCTTAATTCACCCCTCCACTTT. Protein product: CASSLATLNSPLHF. Supplemented by reference TRBV5-1 and TRBJ1-6, the full variable domain reads KAGVTQTPRYLIKTRGQQVTLSCSPISGHRSVSWYQQTPGQGLQFLFEYFSETQRNKGNFPGRFSGRQFSNSRSEMNVSTLELGDSALYLCASSLATLNSPLHFGNGTRLTVT.

This clonotype was found a few times. The chain combines TRBV15 with TRBJ2-1; the D gene is possibly TRBD2 (5 bases). The CDR3 has 18 amino acids. CDR1 is LNHNV and CDR2 is YYDKDF in the germline V gene (reference sequence). V dropped 0 bases and J dropped 3 bases, with 18 bases sitting between them. This CDR3 reads CATSRDGSAWRNYNEQFF. CDR3 coding DNA: TGTGCCACCAGCAGAGATGGGAGCGCTTGGAGAAACTACAATGAGCAGTTCTTC. The complete variable domain, with remaining parts taken from reference TRBV15 and TRBJ2-1, reads DAMVIQNPRYQVTQFGKPVTLSCSQTLNHNVMYWYQQKSSQAPKLLFHYYDKDFNNEADTPDNFQSRRPNTSFCFLDIRSPGLGDTAMYLCATSRDGSAWRNYNEQFFGPGTRLTVL.

This clonotype was recorded a few times. V and J are TRBV3-1 and TRBJ2-7; 8 positions match TRBD2. This CDR3 has 15 amino acids. J gave up 0 bases and V 5 bases, and 6 bases lay outside the gene matches. CDR1 and CDR2 (germline): LGHDT, YNNKEL (reference sequence). Here the CDR3 reads CASSSAAGASYEQYF. CDR3 DNA sequence: TGTGCCAGCAGCAGCGCAGCGGGAGCCTCCTACGAGCAGTACTTC.

This clonotype was found many times. This sequence joins TRBV27 and TRBJ2-3, with 9 bases that match TRBD1. The length of the CDR3 is 15 residues. Unmatched junction bases numbered 2, after V lost 3 bases and J lost 1 base. Germline loops: CDR1 MNHEY, CDR2 SMNVEV (reference sequence). The CDR3 bases are TGTGCCAGCAGTTTTAGGACAGGGGGCACAGATACGCAGTATTTT. Protein product: CASSFRTGGTDTQYF.

The sample holds a few counts of this clonotype. The chain combines TRBV5-4 with TRBJ2-3; no reliable D call. V was shortened by 5 bases and J by 4 bases, with 11 bases between the two germline ends. Germline-derived CDR1 and CDR2 are SGHNT and YYREEE (reference sequence). CDR3 length equals 13 residues. CDR3 coding DNA: TGTGCCAGCAGTCCGAGCACGGCAGATACGCAGTATTTT. Residues: CASSPSTADTQYF.